The TCR beta chain described here comes from a study of shared clonotypes between healthy human individuals. In its sample, this clone was seen a few times. CDR1 and CDR2 (germline): LGHNA, YNFKEQ. The CDR3 totals 18 residues. J lost 2 bases, V lost 4 bases, and 15 bases had no gene match. Unsorted PBMC DNA was sequenced on ten immunoSEQ deep assay plates. Sequencing was performed with immunoSEQ multiplex PCR; in TCRdb, only in-frame clones are kept and a portion is missing. This sample yields fewer than 500,000 clones, of which 75% to 80% are seen a single time; about an eighth belongs to the top ten.

V is TRBV4-2 and J is TRBJ2-3; TRBD2 aligns across 7 bases. This clonotype originated in a middle-aged woman in good health. Some clones in this sample may be carry-over from other donors' samples. Source material: PBMCs. CDR3: CASSRFLGGGGYTDTQYF. The CDR3 DNA reads TGTGCCAGCAGCCGATTCCTGGGGGGGGGAGGCTACACAGATACGCAGTATTTT.